Following are 15 T cell receptor beta chains from one sample sequenced in a study of OX40 agonist ivuxolimab in advanced cancers. The protocol was immunoSEQ multiplex PCR, while the TCRdb copy is restricted to in-frame clones and leaves out a portion. This table has some 70,000 clones, 80% appearing once. Source: CD4+ or CD8+ T cells sorted from blood, taken in a trial of the OX40 agonist ivuxolimab. These receptors were obtained from an adult with an advanced solid tumor such as melanoma, head and neck, liver or kidney cancer.

The rearrangement uses TRBV7-2 and TRBJ2-7, with TRBD2 matching 9 bases. V trimming: 4 bases; J trimming: 4 bases; junction bases outside the gene matches: 8. The CDR3 length is 15 residues. CDR1 is SGHTA and CDR2 is FQGNSA in the germline V gene. The CDR3 spells CASSSSGALGYEQYF. CDR3 nucleotides: TGTGCCAGCAGCTCTAGCGGGGCCCTGGGATACGAGCAGTACTTC.

V gene TRBV18 combines with J gene TRBJ2-2, with TRBD2 identical over 12 bases. The CDR3 spans 16 residues. V lost 0 bases and J lost 4; bases outside the gene matches: 0. The germline V gene has CDR1 KGHSH and CDR2 LQKENI. CDR3 nucleotide sequence: TGTGCCAGCTCACCACCGGGACTAGCGGGCACCGGGGAGCTGTTTTTT. This gives the protein CASSPPGLAGTGELFF.

The rearrangement links TRBV4-2 to TRBJ2-2; no definite D call. Trimming pared 3 bases from V and 7 bases from J, leaving 12 bases between. This CDR3 has 14 residues. Per germline, CDR1 LGHNA and CDR2 YNFKEQ. The CDR3: CASSHGPSDGELFF. CDR3 sequence (DNA): TGTGCCAGCAGCCACGGGCCGTCGGACGGGGAGCTGTTTTTT.

The V and J genes are TRBV7-9 and TRBJ2-1; no reliable D call. This CDR3 has 14 residues. Trimming removed 6 bases at V and 8 bases at J, with 17 bases between. The germline V gene has CDR1 SEHNR and CDR2 FQNEAQ (reference sequence). DNA for the CDR3: TGTGCCAGCAGTCGGTTTAATCTTGGGGATGAGCAGTTCTTC. As protein: CASSRFNLGDEQFF.

J is TRBJ2-1 and V is TRBV7-9; possible D gene TRBD2, 5 bases. The CDR3 runs 12 residues. The V end was cut by 5 bases, the J end by 4 bases, with 6 bases between. Germline V gene data show CDR1 as SEHNR and CDR2 as FQNEAQ (reference sequence). As DNA, the CDR3 is TGTGCCAGCAGCCGGGATTACAATGAGCAGTTCTTC. Residues: CASSRDYNEQFF.

J is TRBJ2-1 and V is TRBV29-1; the D gene is possibly TRBD2 (6 bases). Germline CDR1 reads SQVTM; CDR2 reads ANQGSEA. Trimming took off 1 base at V and 8 bases at J, with 9 bases between the two ends. The CDR3 is 12 amino acids. CDR3 DNA sequence: TGCAGCGTTGAAGGAGGAGGGGATGAGCAGTTCTTC. Protein sequence: CSVEGGGDEQFF.

This clone was recorded once. The chain has TRBV6-1 and TRBJ2-2; D ambiguous. Germline V CDR1 and CDR2: MNHNS, SASEGT. Trimming removed 8 bases at V and 0 bases at J, with 10 bases between. This CDR3 region has 14 residues. CDR3 loop: CASALGSNTGELFF. The CDR3 nucleotides read TGTGCCAGCGCTCTGGGTTCGAACACCGGGGAGCTGTTTTTT.

The chain uses TRBV5-1 and TRBJ2-7; the D is unclear. The CDR3 has 12 amino acids. Trimming took 4 bases from V and 1 from J, leaving 6 bases between them. In germline, CDR1 is SGHRS, CDR2 YFSETQ. The CDR3 region has the DNA TGCGCCAGCAGCCCTACGTCCTACGAGCAGTACTTC. Protein sequence: CASSPTSYEQYF.

J is TRBJ2-5 and V is TRBV19; D is perhaps TRBD1 (6 bases). The CDR3 is 17 residues long. Germline CDR1 LNHDA, CDR2 SQIVND (reference sequence). V was pared by 1 base and J by 5 bases, with 20 bases between. CDR3 region: CASSIASSGVGRETQYF. The DNA for the CDR3 is TGTGCCAGTAGTATAGCTAGCTCAGGGGTCGGTCGGGAGACCCAGTACTTC.

The chain carries TRBV5-1 and TRBJ1-1; no clear D. This CDR3 is 15 amino acids long. V was pared by 0 bases and J by 1 base, with 10 bases between. The germline V gene has CDR1 SGHRS and CDR2 YFSETQ. This chain's CDR3 is CASSLDGRENTEAFF. The CDR3 bases are TGCGCCAGCAGCTTGGATGGGCGGGAGAACACTGAAGCTTTCTTT. Full variable domain (outside the CDR3, taken from reference TRBV5-1 and TRBJ1-1): KAGVTQTPRYLIKTRGQQVTLSCSPISGHRSVSWYQQTPGQGLQFLFEYFSETQRNKGNFPGRFSGRQFSNSRSEMNVSTLELGDSALYLCASSLDGRENTEAFFGQGTRLTVV.

This sequence joins TRBV6-1 and TRBJ1-2, with unresolved D. Germline V gene data show CDR1 as MNHNS and CDR2 as SASEGT. Between the trimmed V and J ends, which lost 6 bases and 5 bases, there was a span of 13 bases. This CDR3 comprises 13 residues. CDR3 loop: CASRRTVGYGYTF. CDR3 nucleotides: TGTGCCAGCAGAAGGACCGTGGGGTATGGCTACACCTTC.

The V call is TRBV4-3, the J call TRBJ1-2; D might be TRBD1 (6 bases). Deletions cut 0 bases from V and 4 bases from J, with 18 bases between. Per germline, CDR1 LGHNA and CDR2 YSLEER. The CDR3 has 17 residues. Here the CDR3 reads CASSQELLGGASYGYTF. In DNA form, the CDR3 reads TGCGCCAGCAGCCAAGAACTCCTCGGGGGGGCTTCCTATGGCTACACCTTC.

The chain couples TRBV30 to TRBJ2-7; TRBD2 aligns across 11 bases. The V gene's germline CDR1 is GTSNPN and CDR2 SVGIG (reference sequence). This CDR3 has 22 amino acids. V shed 0 bases and J 2 bases; nucleotides not matched to a gene: 24. The CDR3 reads CAWSVWASGGNRNRIDPYEQYF. The CDR3 DNA reads as TGTGCCTGGAGTGTCTGGGCTAGCGGGGGGAATCGAAACCGCATCGACCCCTACGAGCAGTACTTC.

The chain employs TRBV29-1 and TRBJ2-3; D not resolved. Germline V gene sequence: CDR1 SQVTM, CDR2 ANQGSEA. V shed 4 bases and J shed 0 bases, with 5 bases lying between them. The CDR3 runs to 12 residues. CDR3 nucleotides: TGCAGCGTTGCACCTAGCACAGATACGCAGTATTTT. Amino acid sequence: CSVAPSTDTQYF.

This clone appeared once. The chain joins TRBV29-1 to TRBJ2-2, with D perhaps TRBD1 or TRBD2 (5 bases each). V was clipped by 7 bases and J by 2 bases, with 20 bases between them. This CDR3 contains 16 residues. Germline CDR1 SQVTM, CDR2 ANQGSEA. The CDR3 loop is CSGSVAGTANTGELFF. The CDR3 DNA is TGCAGCGGTAGTGTCGCTGGGACGGCAAACACCGGGGAGCTGTTTTTT.